Below, one T cell receptor beta chain is given with its context. Its antigen is unknown. These data belong to a study of cytomegalovirus exposure and HLA in healthy donors. Profiled with immunoSEQ multiplex PCR; TCRdb holds only in-frame clones, not every one. The sample holds 150,000 to 250,000 clones, about 81% seen once. Notes on the study in general: The investigators catalogued 164 TCR beta chains as cytomegalovirus-associated.

V was clipped by 2 bases and J by 10 bases, with 12 bases between them. Germline CDR1 and CDR2: GTSNPN and SVGIG (reference sequence). CDR3 length: 12 residues. The rearrangement uses TRBV30 and TRBJ1-3; D gene ambiguous. This receptor was obtained from a woman aged 25 to 39 in good health and CMV-seronegative. The sequencing sample was made of PBMCs. CDR3 region: CAWSPDLRTIYF. In DNA form, the CDR3 reads TGTGCCTGGAGTCCTGACCTGAGGACCATATATTTT.